This note documents a single TCR beta chain sequence. Its antigen is not identified. An expansion of CD8+CD57+ cells by flow cytometry had been shown in patients chosen for sequencing. Every patient presented with severe acquired aplastic anemia. The sample belongs to a study of CD8+CD57+ T cells in acquired aplastic anemia. About the research overall: The sorted CD4+ and CD8+ cells yielded an average around 3 ug of DNA.

The study, taken as a whole, reports: Patients shared twenty-nine CD8+ CDR3 sequences with controls.

The V end was cut by 4 bases, the J end by 3 bases, with 7 bases between. Germline values: CDR1 DFQATT, CDR2 SNEGSKA (reference sequence). The CDR3 consists of 11 residues. Investigators profiled TCR beta VDJ and CDR3 from genomic DNA template. TCRdb processed the reads anew with MiXCR; each CDR3 protein has one entry. The table includes roughly 160,000 distinct CDR3 sequences, 40% to 50% detected once. This receptor was obtained from a human donor with aplastic anemia. The rearrangement joins TRBV20-1 to TRBJ2-7; D is unclear. Sequencing was carried out using sorted CD4+, CD8+, or CD8+CD57+ T cells (not recorded which) from PBMCs. The CDR3 sequence: CSAKRFYEQYF. The CDR3 DNA follows: TGCAGTGCTAAGAGGTTCTACGAGCAGTACTTC.